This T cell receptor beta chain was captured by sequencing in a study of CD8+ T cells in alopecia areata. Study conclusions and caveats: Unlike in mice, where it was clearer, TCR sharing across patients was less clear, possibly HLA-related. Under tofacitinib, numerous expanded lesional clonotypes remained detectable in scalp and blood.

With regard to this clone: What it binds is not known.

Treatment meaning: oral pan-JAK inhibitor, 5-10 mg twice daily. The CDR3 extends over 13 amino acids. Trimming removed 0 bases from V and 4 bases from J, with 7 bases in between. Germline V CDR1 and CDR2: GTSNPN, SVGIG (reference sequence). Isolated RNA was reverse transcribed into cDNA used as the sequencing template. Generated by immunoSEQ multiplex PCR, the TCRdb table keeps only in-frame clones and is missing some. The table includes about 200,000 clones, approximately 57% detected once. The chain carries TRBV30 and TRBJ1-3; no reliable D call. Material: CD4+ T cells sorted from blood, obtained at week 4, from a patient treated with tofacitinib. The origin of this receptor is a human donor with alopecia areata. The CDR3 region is CAWSVSHGNTIYF. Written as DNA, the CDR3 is TGTGCCTGGAGTGTCTCACACGGAAACACCATATATTTT.